Listed below are T cell receptor beta chains from one sample, sequenced in a study of cytomegalovirus exposure and HLA in healthy donors. This table comes from immunoSEQ multiplex PCR, and its TCRdb copy is limited to in-frame clones, with some not included. The sample lists 170,000 or so clones, about four fifths occurring once. The sample taken for sequencing was PBMCs. The receptor set was obtained from a woman in her forties or fifties in good health and CMV-seropositive. Each CDR3 is given with its conserved first and last residue. D genes are given only for firm matches. Clone size, where shown, is once, few, many, or a class for clones that have expanded.

size	D	V	J	DNA	CDR3
.	.	TRBV11-3	TRBJ2-5	TGTGCCAGCAGTATAACGCACATGGAGACCCAGTACTTC	CASSITHMETQYF
.	TRBD1	TRBV18	TRBJ1-5	TGTGCCAGCTCACCATCTGACAGGGAATTTCAGCCCCAGCATTTT	CASSPSDREFQPQHF
.	.	TRBV29-1	TRBJ2-7	TGCAGCGTACAGGGTGTTCAGTACGAGCAGTACTTC	CSVQGVQYEQYF
.	.	TRBV11-1	TRBJ1-1	TGTGCCAGCAGCTTCCGAGCGAGTGAAGCTTTCTTT	CASSFRASEAFF
.	.	TRBV4-2	TRBJ2-7	TGTGCCAGCAGCCAAGTGCGGGACTCCGCGTTCAACGAGCAGTACTTC	CASSQVRDSAFNEQYF
.	TRBD1	TRBV29-1	TRBJ2-3	TGCAGCGTTGAACAGGGGGATTTCACAGATACGCAGTATTTT	CSVEQGDFTDTQYF
.	.	TRBV28	TRBJ2-7	TGTGCCAGCAGTTCCTACTACGAGCAGTACTTC	CASSSYYEQYF
once	TRBD1	TRBV18	TRBJ1-5	TGTGCCAGCTCACCACTTAACCAGGGGGCAGATCAGCCCCAGCATTTT	CASSPLNQGADQPQHF
.	.	TRBV12-5	TRBJ2-3	TGTGCTAGTGGTTTGGGCGGGAGCACAGATACGCAGTATTTT	CASGLGGSTDTQYF
.	.	TRBV27	TRBJ2-3	TGTGCCAGCATTCCGCGGCAATCCACAGATACGCAGTATTTT	CASIPRQSTDTQYF
.	TRBD2	TRBV10-1	TRBJ2-1	TGCGCCAGCAACCGGACTAGAGGGAGCTACAATGAGCAGTTCTTC	CASNRTRGSYNEQFF
.	TRBD1	TRBV2	TRBJ2-7	TGTGCCAGCAGGCCGGGACAGGGGTTCTACGAGCAGTACTTC	CASRPGQGFYEQYF
once	TRBD2	TRBV7-7	TRBJ2-1	TGTGCTAGCAGCTTAGGACTAGCAATCAATGAGCAGTTCTTC	CASSLGLAINEQFF
.	.	TRBV7-2	TRBJ2-7	TGTGCCAGCAGCCCCAGGGAGGACGAGCAGTACTTC	CASSPREDEQYF
few	.	TRBV29-1	TRBJ1-2	TGCAGCGTTGAGCACGGGGGGGCCTACACCTTC	CSVEHGGAYTF
.	TRBD1	TRBV7-2	TRBJ2-3	TGTGCCAGCAGCCACGACAGGGGCACAGATACGCAGTATTTT	CASSHDRGTDTQYF
few	.	TRBV7-2	TRBJ2-5	TGTGCCAGCAGCAACCGACAGTTAGAGACCCAGTACTTC	CASSNRQLETQYF
.	TRBD2	TRBV4-3	TRBJ2-7	TGCGCCAGCAGCCAAGATCCACGGTATCGGGGAGGGAGCGAGCAGTACTTC	CASSQDPRYRGGSEQYF
.	.	TRBV7-2	TRBJ2-7	TGTGCCAGCAGCTTAGTTGCCCGACTAGAGGGGTTGGAGCAGTACTTC	CASSLVARLEGLEQYF
.	TRBD2	TRBV7-2	TRBJ2-7	TGTGCCAGCAGCTTCTCTCCGGGACTAGCGGGAGAGCAGTACTTC	CASSFSPGLAGEQYF
.	TRBD1	TRBV5-8	TRBJ1-6	TGTGCCAGCAGCTTCCGGGGACAGAATTCACCCCTCCACTTT	CASSFRGQNSPLHF
.	.	TRBV7-6	TRBJ2-5	TGTGCCAGCAGCTTAGAGCCAGGGGAAGAGACCCAGTACTTC	CASSLEPGEETQYF
.	.	TRBV5-1	TRBJ2-7	TGCGCCAGCAGGCCGGGAGCGATGCTAGACGAGCAGTACTTC	CASRPGAMLDEQYF
few	.	TRBV14	TRBJ1-2	TGTGCCAGCAGCCAGACAGGTTTATATGGCTACACCTTC	CASSQTGLYGYTF
.	.	TRBV9	TRBJ2-3	TGTGCCAGCAGCGTACGGGTCCGGGGGTTTACAGATACGCAGTATTTT	CASSVRVRGFTDTQYF
.	TRBD1	TRBV7-2	TRBJ1-2	TGTGCCAGCAGCTTCGCTGGGACCCAAGGGGGCGGCTACACCTTC	CASSFAGTQGGGYTF
.	TRBD1	TRBV29-1	TRBJ1-2	TGCAGCGTTGAAAACATTCCGGGACAGGGAATAGGGGGCTACACCTTC	CSVENIPGQGIGGYTF
few	.	TRBV1	TRBJ1-4	TGCACCATTACAGGGGGGCCTAATGAAAAACTGTTTTTT	CTITGGPNEKLFF
.	.	TRBV7-2	TRBJ2-7	TGTGCCAGCAGCTTCAATAGCGACTACGAGCAGTACTTC	CASSFNSDYEQYF
.	.	TRBV7-9	TRBJ1-6	TGTGCCAGCAGCTCACACGACTCCAAAGGTAGTCAATCACCCCTCCACTTT	CASSSHDSKGSQSPLHF
.	.	TRBV28	TRBJ2-3	TGTGCCAGCAGACGGACAGCCCCAGATACGCAGTATTTT	CASRRTAPDTQYF
.	TRBD2	TRBV29-1	TRBJ2-1	TGCAGCGTTGAATGGATGCTAGCGGGAGGGGTCTACAATGAGCAGTTCTTC	CSVEWMLAGGVYNEQFF
.	TRBD1	TRBV9	TRBJ1-1	TGTGCCAGCAGCCCCAGACAGGGCTGGACTGAAGCTTTCTTT	CASSPRQGWTEAFF
.	.	TRBV7-3	TRBJ1-2	TGTGCCAGCAGCCCATCTTCCGGGACATCCCAAGGGGGCTACACCTTC	CASSPSSGTSQGGYTF
.	TRBD1	TRBV7-6	TRBJ2-7	TGTGCCAGCAGCTTAGGGACAGGGCTCGGCGAGCAGTACTTC	CASSLGTGLGEQYF
.	TRBD2	TRBV15	TRBJ2-5	TGTGCCACCTCCAGCGGGGAGCGGGAGACCCAGTACTTC	CATSSGERETQYF
.	.	TRBV19	TRBJ1-1	TGTGCCAGTAGTATAATGGGGGGGCCCATTGAAGCTTTCTTT	CASSIMGGPIEAFF
few	.	TRBV19	TRBJ2-5	TGTGCCAGTAGTATTGGTCAGGAGACCCAGTACTTC	CASSIGQETQYF
.	TRBD1	TRBV5-4	TRBJ2-2	TGTGCCAGCACTCGCTCCGGGACAGGGTATATCGGGGAGCTGTTTTTT	CASTRSGTGYIGELFF
few	.	TRBV7-3	TRBJ2-6	TGTGCCAGCAGCCCCTTAATAGGGGCCAACGTCCTGACTTTC	CASSPLIGANVLTF
.	.	TRBV6-6	TRBJ1-2	TGTGCCAGCAGCCCACAGGTTTATGGCTACACCTTC	CASSPQVYGYTF
.	.	TRBV5-6	TRBJ1-5	TGTGCCAGCAGCTACGACAGAAATCAGCCCCAGCATTTT	CASSYDRNQPQHF
.	TRBD1	TRBV11-3	TRBJ1-1	TGTGCCAGCAGCTCCCGCTACAGGGGGCCGAACACTGAAGCTTTCTTT	CASSSRYRGPNTEAFF
.	TRBD1	TRBV11-1	TRBJ1-2	TGTGCCAGCGACCACCCGGGACAGGGGAATGGCTACACCTTC	CASDHPGQGNGYTF
.	.	TRBV10-3	TRBJ2-3	TGTGCCATCAGGACCGGAACAGGTCGTAGCACAGATACGCAGTATTTT	CAIRTGTGRSTDTQYF
few	TRBD2	TRBV7-8	TRBJ2-7	TGTGCCAGCACCGAGGAGGGGAGGGACGAGCAGTACTTC	CASTEEGRDEQYF